The T cell receptor (beta chain) under discussion was sequenced for a study of blood T cell repertoires in COVID-19. Authors' data handling: Amplifying reference gene primers gave estimates of nucleated cell counts. TCRdb's table, derived via immunoSEQ multiplex PCR, lists solely in-frame clones and lacks some. That table supplies the V and J calls and clone size; D and trimming were determined from the DNA. The table lists 400,000 to 450,000 clones, about 91% of them singletons. Sequences were obtained from peripheral blood. The receptor comes from a middle-aged woman with COVID-19, enrolled during active disease.

The CDR3 nucleotides are TGTGCCAGCAGCTCATGGGACAGGGAATCCCACGAGCAGTACTTC. This sequence encodes CASSSWDRESHEQYF. The J gene is TRBJ2-7, the V gene TRBV7-9; 9 bases fit TRBD1. Germline V gene lookup returns CDR1 SEHNR and CDR2 FQNEAQ (reference sequence). V shed 4 bases and J 5 bases; nucleotides not matched to a gene: 9. This CDR3 region has 15 residues.